The rows below give T cell receptor beta chains drawn from one sample of a study of monozygotic twins with inflammatory bowel disease. TCRdb re-called the 5' RACE reads and gives one entry per CDR3 protein, without DNA. The sample data list some 300,000 distinct CDR3 sequences. The specimen sequenced was blood. These receptors all come from a human donor with ulcerative colitis or Crohn's disease, or a healthy co-twin of an affected twin (not recorded which). CDR3s include the opening cysteine and the closing phenylalanine or tryptophan.

CDR3 protein	V gene	J gene
CASSPTFRSHEQYF	TRBV18	TRBJ2-7
CASSVDTGTDEQYF	TRBV12-3/TRBV12-4	TRBJ2-7
CASSWGGQIDSYNEQFF	TRBV5-6	TRBJ2-1
CSASSGNTGELFF	TRBV20-1	TRBJ2-2
CASSIVQTRTGELFF	TRBV19	TRBJ2-2
CASSLSSLNIQYF	TRBV7-9	TRBJ2-4
CSVPLAGGLTDTQYF	TRBV20-1	TRBJ2-3
CASSLTSGGPVGGQFF	TRBV28	TRBJ2-1
CASSPPSGTGEAFF	TRBV5-1	TRBJ1-1
CASTWGGYGQPQHF	TRBV12-3/TRBV12-4	TRBJ1-5
CASSSRQGASIVTDTQYF	TRBV5-1	TRBJ2-3
CASSIWGGIQETQYF	TRBV19	TRBJ2-5
CASVLGSPYEQYF	TRBV2	TRBJ2-7
CSADRAYHEQFF	TRBV29-1	TRBJ2-1
CRAGTTRDEQYF	TRBV20-1	TRBJ2-7
CASSQDVWNTEAFF	TRBV4-3	TRBJ1-1
CSVGGLMLYEQYF	TRBV29-1	TRBJ2-7
CASSFGQGKWYF	TRBV27	TRBJ2-7
CASTRQGYTDTQYF	TRBV12-3/TRBV12-4	TRBJ2-3